This T cell receptor (beta chain) was sequenced for a study of cytomegalovirus exposure and HLA in healthy donors. The CDR3 is 15 amino acids. Germline V gene lookup returns CDR1 SGHNT and CDR2 YYREEE (reference sequence). The V and J ends lost 4 bases and 0 bases respectively, with 13 bases between them. Primers for the PCR totalled 60 Vbeta and 13 Jbeta. The method was immunoSEQ multiplex PCR; TCRdb's version includes in-frame clones alone and lacks a portion of them. The sample lists 90,000 to 140,000 clones; approximately 72% were seen once. This clonotype was sampled from a man under 40 in good health and CMV-seronegative. The gene calls are TRBV5-4 and TRBJ2-5, with TRBD2 as a possible D gene (7 bases). Material for sequencing was PBMCs. CDR3 sequence: CASSPGGQYQETQYF. DNA for the CDR3: TGTGCCAGCAGCCCCGGGGGGCAGTACCAAGAGACCCAGTACTTC.